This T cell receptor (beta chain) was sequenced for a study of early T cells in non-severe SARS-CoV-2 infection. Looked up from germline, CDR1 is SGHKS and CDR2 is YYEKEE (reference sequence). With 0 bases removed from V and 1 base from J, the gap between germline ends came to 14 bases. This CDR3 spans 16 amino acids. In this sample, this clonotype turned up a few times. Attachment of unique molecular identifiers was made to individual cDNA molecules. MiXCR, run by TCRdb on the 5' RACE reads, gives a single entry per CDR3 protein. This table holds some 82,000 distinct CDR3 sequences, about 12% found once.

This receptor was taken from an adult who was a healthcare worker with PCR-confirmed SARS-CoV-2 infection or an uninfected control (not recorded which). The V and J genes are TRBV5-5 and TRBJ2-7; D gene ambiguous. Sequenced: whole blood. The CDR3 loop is CASSLGAVLMSYEQYF. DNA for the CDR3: TGTGCCAGCAGCTTGGGGGCGGTCTTGATGTCCTACGAGCAGTACTTC.